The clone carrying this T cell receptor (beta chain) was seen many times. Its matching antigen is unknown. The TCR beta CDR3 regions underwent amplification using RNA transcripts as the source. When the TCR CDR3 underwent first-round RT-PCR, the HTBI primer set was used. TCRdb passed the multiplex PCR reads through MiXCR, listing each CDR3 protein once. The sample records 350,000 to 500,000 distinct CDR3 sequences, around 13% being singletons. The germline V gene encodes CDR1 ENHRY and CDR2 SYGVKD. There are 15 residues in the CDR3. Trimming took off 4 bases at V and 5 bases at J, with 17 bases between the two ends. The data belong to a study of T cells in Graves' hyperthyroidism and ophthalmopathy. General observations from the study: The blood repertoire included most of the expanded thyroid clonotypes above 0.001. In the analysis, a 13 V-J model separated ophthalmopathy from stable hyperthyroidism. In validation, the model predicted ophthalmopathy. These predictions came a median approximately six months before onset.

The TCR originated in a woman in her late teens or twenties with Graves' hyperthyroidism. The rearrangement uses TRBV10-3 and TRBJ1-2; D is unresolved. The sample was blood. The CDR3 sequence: CAISVIDEEGYGYTF. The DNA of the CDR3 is TGTGCCATCAGTGTTATAGATGAAGAAGGTTATGGCTACACCTTC.